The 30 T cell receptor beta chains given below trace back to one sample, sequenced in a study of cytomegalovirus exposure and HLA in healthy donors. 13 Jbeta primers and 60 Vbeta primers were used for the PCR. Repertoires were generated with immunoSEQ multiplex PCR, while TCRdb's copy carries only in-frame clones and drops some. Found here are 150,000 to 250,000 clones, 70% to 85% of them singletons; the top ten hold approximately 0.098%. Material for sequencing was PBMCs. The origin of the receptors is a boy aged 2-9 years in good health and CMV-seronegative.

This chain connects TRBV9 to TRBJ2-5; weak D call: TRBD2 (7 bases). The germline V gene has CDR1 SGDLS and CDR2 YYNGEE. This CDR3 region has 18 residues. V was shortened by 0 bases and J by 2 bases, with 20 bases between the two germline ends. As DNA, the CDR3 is TGTGCCAGCAGCGTAGATGGTCGCCGGGGGGCAATTCAAGAGACCCAGTACTTC. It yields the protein CASSVDGRRGAIQETQYF.

CDR3 in amino acids: CASNDMTSPTELFF. CDR3 coding DNA: TGTGCCAGCAACGATATGACTAGCCCTACGGAGCTGTTTTTT. This chain uses TRBV4-2 with TRBJ2-2; 7 nucleotides agree with TRBD2. With V trimmed by 7 bases and J by 10 bases, 12 bases remained unmatched. This CDR3 is built from 14 residues. Germline loops: CDR1 LGHNA, CDR2 YNFKEQ.

The CDR3 is CASTPQGARQSGGYTF. The CDR3 DNA follows: TGTGCCAGCACCCCCCAGGGGGCGCGGCAATCGGGGGGCTACACCTTC. The rearrangement links TRBV9 to TRBJ1-2; 8 positions agree with TRBD1. The CDR3 totals 16 residues. Germline CDR1 SGDLS, CDR2 YYNGEE. V lost 6 bases to trimming and J lost 8 bases; unmatched junction nucleotides: 18.

The CDR3 region has the DNA TGTGCCAGTAGTCACGACCCAAGGGGCACCTACGAGCAGTACTTC. This codes for CASSHDPRGTYEQYF. V usage is TRBV19 and J usage is TRBJ2-7, with D perhaps TRBD1 (5 bases). The CDR3 totals 15 residues. The V end was cut by 5 bases, the J end by 2 bases, with 16 bases between. The V gene's germline CDR1 is LNHDA and CDR2 SQIVND (reference sequence).

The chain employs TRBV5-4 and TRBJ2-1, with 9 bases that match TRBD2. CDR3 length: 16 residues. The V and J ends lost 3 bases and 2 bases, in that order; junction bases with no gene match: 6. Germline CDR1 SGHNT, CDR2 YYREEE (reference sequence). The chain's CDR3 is CASSSVRGGPYNEQFF. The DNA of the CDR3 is TGTGCCAGCAGCTCCGTGCGGGGGGGGCCCTACAATGAGCAGTTCTTC.

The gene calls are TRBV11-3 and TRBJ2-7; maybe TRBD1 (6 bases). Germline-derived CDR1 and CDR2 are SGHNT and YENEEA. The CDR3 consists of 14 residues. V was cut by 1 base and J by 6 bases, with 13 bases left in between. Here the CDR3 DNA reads TGTGCCAGCAGCTTAGCGACACAGGGCGCCGAGCAGTACTTC. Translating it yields CASSLATQGAEQYF. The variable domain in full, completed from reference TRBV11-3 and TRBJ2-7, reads EAGVVQSPRYKIIEKKQPVAFWCNPISGHNTLYWYLQNLGQGPELLIRYENEEAVDDSQLPKDRFSAERLKGVDSTLKIQPAELGDSAVYLCASSLATQGAEQYFGPGTRLTVT.

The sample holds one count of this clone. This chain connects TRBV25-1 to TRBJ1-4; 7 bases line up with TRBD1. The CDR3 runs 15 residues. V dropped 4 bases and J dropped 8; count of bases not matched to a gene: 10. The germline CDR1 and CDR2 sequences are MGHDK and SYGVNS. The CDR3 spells CASSGRQGEREKLFF. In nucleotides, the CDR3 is TGTGCCAGCAGTGGTCGACAGGGTGAAAGGGAAAAACTGTTTTTT. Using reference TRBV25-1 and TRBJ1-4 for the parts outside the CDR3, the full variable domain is EADIYQTPRYLVIGTGKKITLECSQTMGHDKMYWYQQDPGMELHLIHYSYGVNSTEKGDLSSESTVSRIRTEHFPLTLESARPSHTSQYLCASSGRQGEREKLFFGSGTQLSVL.

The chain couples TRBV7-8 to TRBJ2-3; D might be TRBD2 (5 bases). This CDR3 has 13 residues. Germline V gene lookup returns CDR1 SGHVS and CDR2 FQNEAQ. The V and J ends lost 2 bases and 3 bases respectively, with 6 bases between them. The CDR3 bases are TGTGCCAGCAGCTTATGGGAGACAGATACGCAGTATTTT. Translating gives CASSLWETDTQYF.

The CDR3 loop is CASRHPGLNSYEQYF. The CDR3 DNA sequence: TGTGCCAGCAGACATCCGGGACTCAACTCGTACGAGCAGTACTTC. The V gene is TRBV9, the J gene TRBJ2-7, with TRBD2 as a possible D gene (6 bases). Trimming removed 5 bases from V and 4 bases from J, with 19 bases in between. The CDR3 covers 15 residues. Per germline, CDR1 SGDLS and CDR2 YYNGEE.

The CDR3: CASSKQGRYTEAFF. In DNA form, the CDR3 reads TGTGCCAGCAGTAAACAGGGACGATACACTGAAGCTTTCTTT. This chain joins TRBV6-1 and TRBJ1-1; D is perhaps TRBD1 (6 bases). Germline-derived CDR1 and CDR2 are MNHNS and SASEGT. The V end lost 5 bases, the J end lost 3 bases, and 13 bases lay between the germline ends. There are 14 residues in the CDR3.

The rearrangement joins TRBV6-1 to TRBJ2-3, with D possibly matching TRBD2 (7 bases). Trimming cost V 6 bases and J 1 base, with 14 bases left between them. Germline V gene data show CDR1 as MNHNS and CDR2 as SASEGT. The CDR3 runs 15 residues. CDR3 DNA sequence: TGTGCCAGCAGGGGAGGGGGTTTAGGCACAGATACGCAGTATTTT. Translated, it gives CASRGGGLGTDTQYF.

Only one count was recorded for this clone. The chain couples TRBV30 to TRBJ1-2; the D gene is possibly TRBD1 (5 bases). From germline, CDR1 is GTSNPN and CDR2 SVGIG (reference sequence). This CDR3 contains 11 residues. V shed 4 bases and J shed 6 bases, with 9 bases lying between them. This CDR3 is CAWTTENGYTF. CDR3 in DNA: TGTGCCTGGACGACAGAGAATGGCTACACCTTC.

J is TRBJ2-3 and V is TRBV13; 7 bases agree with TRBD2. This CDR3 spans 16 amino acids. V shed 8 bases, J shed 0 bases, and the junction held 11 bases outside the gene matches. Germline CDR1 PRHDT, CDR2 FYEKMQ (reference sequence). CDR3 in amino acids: CASRGVAGHSTDTQYF. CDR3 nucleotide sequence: TGTGCCAGCCGAGGGGTAGCGGGCCACAGCACAGATACGCAGTATTTT.

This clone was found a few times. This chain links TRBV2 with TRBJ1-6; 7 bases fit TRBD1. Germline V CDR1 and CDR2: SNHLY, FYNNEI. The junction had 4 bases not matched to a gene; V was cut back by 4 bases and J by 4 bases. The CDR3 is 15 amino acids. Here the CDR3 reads CASSARDRYNSPLHF. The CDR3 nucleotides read TGTGCCAGCAGTGCTCGGGACAGATATAATTCACCCCTCCACTTT.

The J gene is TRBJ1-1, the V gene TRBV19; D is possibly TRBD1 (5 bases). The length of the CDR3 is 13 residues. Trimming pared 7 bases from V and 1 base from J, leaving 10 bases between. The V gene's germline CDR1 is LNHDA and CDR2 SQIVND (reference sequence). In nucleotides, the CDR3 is TGTGCCAGTATCGACAGAAAGAACACTGAAGCTTTCTTT. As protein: CASIDRKNTEAFF.

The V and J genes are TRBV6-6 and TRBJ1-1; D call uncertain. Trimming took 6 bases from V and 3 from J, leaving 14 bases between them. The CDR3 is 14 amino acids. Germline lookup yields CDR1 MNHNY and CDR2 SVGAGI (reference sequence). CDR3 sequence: CASRSLGGDTEAFF. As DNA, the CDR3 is TGTGCCAGCAGGTCCCTGGGAGGAGACACTGAAGCTTTCTTT.

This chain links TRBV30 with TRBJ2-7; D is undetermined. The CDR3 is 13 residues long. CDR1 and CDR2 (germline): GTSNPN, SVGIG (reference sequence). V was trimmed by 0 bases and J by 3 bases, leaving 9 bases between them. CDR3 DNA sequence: TGTGCCTGGAGTGTATCACGGTTCTACGAGCAGTACTTC. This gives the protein CAWSVSRFYEQYF.

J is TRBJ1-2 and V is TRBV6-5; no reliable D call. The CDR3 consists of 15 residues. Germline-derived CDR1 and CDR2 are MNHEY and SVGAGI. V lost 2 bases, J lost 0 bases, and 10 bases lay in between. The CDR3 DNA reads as TGTGCCAGCAGTTACCAGGCAGACGCTAACTATGGCTACACCTTC. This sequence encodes CASSYQADANYGYTF.

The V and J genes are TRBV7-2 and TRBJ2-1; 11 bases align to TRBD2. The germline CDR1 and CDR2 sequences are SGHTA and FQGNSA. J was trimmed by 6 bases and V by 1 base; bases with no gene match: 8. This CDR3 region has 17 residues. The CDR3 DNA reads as TGTGCCAGCAGCTTAGGGATAGTAGCGGGGGGGTCCAATGAGCAGTTCTTC. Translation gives CASSLGIVAGGSNEQFF.

The CDR3, as DNA: TGTGCCAGCAGCCCTAGCGGGGGCTTAAGAGGGACCCAGTACTTC. As protein: CASSPSGGLRGTQYF. The chain is built from TRBV7-9 and TRBJ2-5; TRBD2 matches 10 bases. Germline-derived CDR1 and CDR2 are SEHNR and FQNEAQ (reference sequence). Trimming removed 5 bases from V and 7 bases from J; junction bases left unmatched: 10. The CDR3 covers 15 residues.

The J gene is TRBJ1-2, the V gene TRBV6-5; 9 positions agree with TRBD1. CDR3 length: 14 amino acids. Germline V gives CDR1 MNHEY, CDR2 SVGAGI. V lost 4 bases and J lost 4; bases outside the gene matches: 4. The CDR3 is CASSSLDRGYGYTF. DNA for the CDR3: TGTGCCAGCAGTTCACTGGACAGGGGCTATGGCTACACCTTC.

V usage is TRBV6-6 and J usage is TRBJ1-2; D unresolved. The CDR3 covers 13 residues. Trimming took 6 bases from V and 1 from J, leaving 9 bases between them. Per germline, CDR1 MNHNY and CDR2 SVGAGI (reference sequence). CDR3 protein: CASREGVNYGYTF. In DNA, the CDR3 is TGTGCCAGCAGAGAGGGAGTTAACTATGGCTACACCTTC.

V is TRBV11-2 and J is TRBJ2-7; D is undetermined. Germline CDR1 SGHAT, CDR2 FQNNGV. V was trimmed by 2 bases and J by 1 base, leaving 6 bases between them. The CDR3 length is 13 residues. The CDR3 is CASSLLSSYEQYF. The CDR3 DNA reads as TGTGCCAGCAGCTTACTTTCTTCCTACGAGCAGTACTTC. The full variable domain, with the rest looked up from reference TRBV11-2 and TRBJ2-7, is EAGVAQSPRYKIIEKRQSVAFWCNPISGHATLYWYQQILGQGPKLLIQFQNNGVVDDSQLPKDRFSAERLKGVDSTLKIQPAKLEDSAVYLCASSLLSSYEQYFGPGTRLTVT.

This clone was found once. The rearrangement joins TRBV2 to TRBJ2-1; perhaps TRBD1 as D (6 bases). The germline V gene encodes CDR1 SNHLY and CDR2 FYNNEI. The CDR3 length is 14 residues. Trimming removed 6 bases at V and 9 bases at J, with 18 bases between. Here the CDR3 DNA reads TGTGCCAGCAGGAAACCGGGACAAGGACTTGAGCAGTTCTTC. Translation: CASRKPGQGLEQFF.

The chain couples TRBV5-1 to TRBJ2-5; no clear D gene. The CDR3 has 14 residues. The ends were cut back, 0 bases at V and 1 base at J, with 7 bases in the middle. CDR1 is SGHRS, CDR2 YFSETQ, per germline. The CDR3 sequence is CASSLGSGQETQYF. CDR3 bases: TGCGCCAGCAGCTTGGGGTCCGGCCAAGAGACCCAGTACTTC.

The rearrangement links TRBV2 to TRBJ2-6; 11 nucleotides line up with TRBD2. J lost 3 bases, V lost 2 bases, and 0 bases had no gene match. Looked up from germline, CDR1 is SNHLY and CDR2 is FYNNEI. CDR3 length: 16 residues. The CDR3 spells CASSELAGGGANVLTF. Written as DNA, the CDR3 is TGTGCCAGCAGTGAACTAGCGGGGGGTGGGGCCAACGTCCTGACTTTC.

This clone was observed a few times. In DNA form, the CDR3 reads TGTGCCAGCAGCTCGTACACTGAAGCTTTCTTT. Its translation: CASSSYTEAFF. This chain uses TRBV7-2 with TRBJ1-1; D unclear. Deletions cut 4 bases from V and 3 bases from J, with 3 bases between. Germline CDR1 and CDR2: SGHTA and FQGNSA. The CDR3 sequence is 11 residues long.

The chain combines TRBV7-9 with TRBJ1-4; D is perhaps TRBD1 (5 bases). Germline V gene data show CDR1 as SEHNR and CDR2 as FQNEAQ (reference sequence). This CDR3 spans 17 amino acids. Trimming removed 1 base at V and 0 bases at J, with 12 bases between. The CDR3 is CASSLVGQGATNEKLFF. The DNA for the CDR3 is TGTGCCAGCAGCTTAGTAGGCCAGGGTGCAACTAATGAAAAACTGTTTTTT.

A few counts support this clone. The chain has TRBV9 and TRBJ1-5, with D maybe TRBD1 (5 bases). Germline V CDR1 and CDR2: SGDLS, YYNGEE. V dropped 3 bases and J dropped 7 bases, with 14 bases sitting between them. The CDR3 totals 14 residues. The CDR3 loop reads CASSEGSNQQPQHF. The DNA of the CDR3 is TGTGCCAGCAGCGAGGGGTCCAATCAACAGCCCCAGCATTTT.

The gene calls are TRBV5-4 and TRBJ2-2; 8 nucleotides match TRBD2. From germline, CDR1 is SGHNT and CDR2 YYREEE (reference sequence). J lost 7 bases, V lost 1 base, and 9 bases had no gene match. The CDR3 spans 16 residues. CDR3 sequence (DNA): TGTGCCAGCAGCTTGCCCGGGGGGGCCTTGGGCGGGGAGCTGTTTTTT. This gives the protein CASSLPGGALGGELFF.